This T cell receptor (beta chain) was obtained from a study of T cell responses to AZD1222 COVID-19 vaccine. The V gene lost 4 bases and the J gene lost 1 base, with 10 bases spanning the gap. CDR1 GTSNPN and CDR2 SVGIG come from the germline V gene (reference sequence). CDR3 length: 13 amino acids. Generated by immunoSEQ multiplex PCR, the TCRdb table keeps only in-frame clones and is missing some. The sample has about 94,000 clones, 88% seen once; the top ten hold about an eighth. On this clone: Its antigen is as yet unknown.

Notes on the study in general: Donors, mostly white British, included more females; clonal diversity was possibly underestimated.

This material consisted of peripheral blood, taken on day 0 of AZD1222 vaccination. The TCR comes from an adult in good health. The chain carries TRBV30 and TRBJ1-1; D gene unclear. CDR3 sequence: CAWKWRGNTEAFF. The CDR3 bases are TGTGCCTGGAAATGGCGGGGGAACACTGAAGCTTTCTTT.